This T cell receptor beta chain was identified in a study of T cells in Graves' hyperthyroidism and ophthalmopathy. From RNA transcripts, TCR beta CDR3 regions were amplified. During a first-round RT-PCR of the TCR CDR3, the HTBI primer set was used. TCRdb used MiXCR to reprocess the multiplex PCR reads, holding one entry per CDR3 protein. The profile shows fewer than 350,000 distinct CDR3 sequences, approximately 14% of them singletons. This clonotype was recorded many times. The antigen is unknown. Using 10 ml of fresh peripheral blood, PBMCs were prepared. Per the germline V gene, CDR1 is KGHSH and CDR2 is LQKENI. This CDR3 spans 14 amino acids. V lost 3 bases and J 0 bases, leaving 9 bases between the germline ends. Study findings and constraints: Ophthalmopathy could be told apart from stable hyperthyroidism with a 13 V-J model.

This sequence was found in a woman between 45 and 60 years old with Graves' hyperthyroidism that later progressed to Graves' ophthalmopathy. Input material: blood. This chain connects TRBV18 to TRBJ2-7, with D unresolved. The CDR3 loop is CASSPPRVSYEQYF. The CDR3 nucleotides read TGTGCCAGCTCACCTCCTAGGGTCTCCTACGAGCAGTACTTC. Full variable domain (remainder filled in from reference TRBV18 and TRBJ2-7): NAGVMQNPRHLVRRRGQEARLRCSPMKGHSHVYWYRQLPEEGLKFMVYLQKENIIDESGMPKERFSAEFPKEGPSILRIQQVVRGDSAAYFCASSPPRVSYEQYFGPGTRLTVT.